The 25 T cell receptor beta chains presented below share a single source sample, sequenced in a study of cytomegalovirus exposure and HLA in healthy donors. This PCR relied on a set of 60 Vbeta primers and 13 Jbeta primers. Sequencing was performed with immunoSEQ multiplex PCR; in TCRdb, only in-frame clones are kept and a portion is missing. The sample has approximately 110,000 clones; more than 75% are singletons. Sequenced: PBMCs. These receptors were taken from a middle-aged man in good health and CMV-seronegative.

The chain uses TRBV4-3 and TRBJ2-3; a weak D match, TRBD1 (5 bases). Germline V gene sequence: CDR1 LGHNA, CDR2 YSLEER. The CDR3 runs 13 residues. V dropped 3 bases and J dropped 5 bases, with 9 bases sitting between them. The CDR3 spells CASSHDSQDTQYF. CDR3 nucleotides: TGCGCCAGCAGCCATGACAGTCAAGATACGCAGTATTTT.

Remarks on this clone: Other DNA sequences in the same sample also yield this CDR3. This sequence joins TRBV7-2 and TRBJ2-3; 12 bases line up with TRBD2. This CDR3 region has 15 residues. Trimming took 6 bases from V and 5 from J; bases not matched to a gene: 6. Germline CDR1 and CDR2: SGHTA and FQGNSA. CDR3 amino acids: CASSSSGGAGDTQYF. The CDR3 region has the DNA TGTGCCAGCAGTTCTAGCGGGGGGGCCGGAGATACGCAGTATTTT.

The CDR3 spells CASSQGQGATTEAFF. For the CDR3, the DNA is TGCGCCAGCAGCCAAGGACAGGGGGCGACTACTGAAGCTTTCTTT. The chain combines TRBV4-3 with TRBJ1-1; TRBD1 agrees at 10 bases. The germline gives CDR1 LGHNA, CDR2 YSLEER. J gave up 5 bases and V 1 base, and 4 bases lay outside the gene matches. The CDR3 consists of 15 residues.

The chain joins TRBV6-5 to TRBJ1-5; 7 bases align to TRBD1. The CDR3 consists of 15 residues. The germline gives CDR1 MNHEY, CDR2 SVGAGI. V trimming: 5 bases; J trimming: 9 bases; junction bases outside the gene matches: 13. The DNA of the CDR3 is TGTGCCAGCAGTACACGACAGGGCGGGATGGGGCCCCAGCATTTT. Translated, it gives CASSTRQGGMGPQHF.

The chain carries TRBV27 and TRBJ1-2, with 7 bases lining up with TRBD1. V shed 3 bases and J 1 base; nucleotides not matched to a gene: 8. The CDR3 has 16 amino acids. Germline values: CDR1 MNHEY, CDR2 SMNVEV (reference sequence). For the CDR3, the DNA is TGTGCCAGCAGTTTTACAGGGGAGAGGCATAACTATGGCTACACCTTC. It is translated as CASSFTGERHNYGYTF.

This chain joins TRBV7-2 and TRBJ2-5; possible D gene TRBD1, 6 bases. Germline lookup yields CDR1 SGHTA and CDR2 FQGNSA. Deletions cut 3 bases from V and 0 bases from J, with 11 bases between. This CDR3 comprises 15 residues. The DNA of the CDR3 is TGTGCCAGCAGCTTCCAACAGGGAAACCAAGAGACCCAGTACTTC. It is translated as CASSFQQGNQETQYF.

This sequence joins TRBV6-5 and TRBJ1-4, with 8 bases lining up with TRBD1. This CDR3 region has 11 residues. Per the germline V gene, CDR1 is MNHEY and CDR2 is SVGAGI. Trimming removed 6 bases from V and 11 bases from J; junction bases left unmatched: 2. The CDR3 nucleotides read TGTGCCAGCAGCAACAGGGGGAAACTGTTTTTT. This gives the protein CASSNRGKLFF.

The chain joins TRBV4-1 to TRBJ1-5; 8 bases are shared with TRBD1. Germline trimming cut 2 bases from V and 6 bases from J; bases unmatched to any gene: 6. Germline assignment: CDR1 MGHRA and CDR2 YSYEKL. This CDR3 comprises 15 residues. CDR3 sequence (DNA): TGCGCCAGCAGCCAAAACAGGGGGGTCCCTCAGCCCCAGCATTTT. It is translated as CASSQNRGVPQPQHF.

The CDR3 loop is CASSLDRNQETQYF. The DNA for the CDR3 is TGTGCCAGCAGCTTGGACAGAAACCAAGAGACCCAGTACTTC. The V gene is TRBV7-9, the J gene TRBJ2-5; possible D gene TRBD1, 6 bases. The CDR3 has 14 residues. Germline assignment: CDR1 SEHNR and CDR2 FQNEAQ (reference sequence). V was clipped by 3 bases and J by 0 bases, with 8 bases between them. The full variable domain, completed using reference TRBV7-9 and TRBJ2-5, is DTGVSQNPRHKITKRGQNVTFRCDPISEHNRLYWYRQTLGQGPEFLTYFQNEAQLEKSRLLSDRFSAERPKGSFSTLEIQRTEQGDSAMYLCASSLDRNQETQYFGPGTRLLVL.

V and J are TRBV6-6 and TRBJ2-2, with D unclear. V lost 4 bases and J 5 bases, leaving 11 bases between the germline ends. The germline gives CDR1 MNHNY, CDR2 SVGAGI (reference sequence). There are 14 residues in the CDR3. The chain's CDR3 is CASSSPTGTGELFF. The CDR3 DNA sequence: TGTGCCAGCAGTTCCCCAACCGGGACCGGGGAGCTGTTTTTT.

This clone occurred once. The chain combines TRBV10-3 with TRBJ1-1; D call uncertain. Germline CDR1 ENHRY, CDR2 SYGVKD. Trimming removed 7 bases from V and 0 bases from J, with 9 bases in between. The CDR3 has 13 amino acids. This chain's CDR3 is CAITNNMNTEAFF. The CDR3 nucleotides are TGTGCCATCACCAATAACATGAACACTGAAGCTTTCTTT.

In this sample, this clone turned up a few times. The chain joins TRBV6-5 to TRBJ1-4; 7 nucleotides agree with TRBD1. J gave up 5 bases and V 0 bases, and 6 bases lay outside the gene matches. The germline gives CDR1 MNHEY, CDR2 SVGAGI. The CDR3 runs to 16 residues. The CDR3, as DNA: TGTGCCAGCAGTTACTCAGGGGGCGCGGGGAATGAAAAACTGTTTTTT. This translates into CASSYSGGAGNEKLFF.

The rearrangement links TRBV4-1 to TRBJ1-6, with 8 bases aligning to TRBD1. CDR3 length equals 17 residues. V dropped 0 bases and J dropped 7; count of bases not matched to a gene: 8. CDR1 is MGHRA, CDR2 YSYEKL, per germline. The CDR3 DNA sequence: TGCGCCAGCAGCCAAGATCCCGGACAGGGAGGCAATTCACCCCTCCACTTT. Translating gives CASSQDPGQGGNSPLHF.

V gene TRBV6-1 combines with J gene TRBJ2-7, with 7 bases that match TRBD2. Germline assignment: CDR1 MNHNS and CDR2 SASEGT. The CDR3 spans 13 residues. V was clipped by 4 bases and J by 4 bases; unmatched bases: 4. The CDR3 DNA is TGTGCCAGCAGTGTGGGGGGAGGGTACGAGCAGTACTTC. It encodes CASSVGGGYEQYF.

V and J are TRBV29-1 and TRBJ1-2, with D unclear. V was clipped by 6 bases and J by 8 bases, with 16 bases between them. Germline CDR1 SQVTM, CDR2 ANQGSEA. CDR3 length: 12 amino acids. CDR3 amino acids: CSVVRLGYGYTF. The CDR3 DNA reads as TGCAGCGTCGTAAGACTCGGATACGGCTACACCTTC.

V is TRBV27 and J is TRBJ1-4; 7 nucleotides agree with TRBD1. V trimming: 5 bases; J trimming: 5 bases; junction bases outside the gene matches: 2. The CDR3 has 13 residues. Germline V CDR1 and CDR2: MNHEY, SMNVEV (reference sequence). The CDR3 spells CASSGTVNEKLFF. CDR3 nucleotide sequence: TGTGCCAGCAGTGGGACAGTGAATGAAAAACTGTTTTTT.

This clone occurred a few times. This rearrangement joins TRBV14 to TRBJ2-3; 9 bases agree with TRBD2. This CDR3 has 15 residues. With V trimmed by 1 base and J by 10 bases, 9 bases remained unmatched. Germline V gene data show CDR1 as SGHDN and CDR2 as FVKESK. CDR3 nucleotide sequence: TGTGCCAGCAGCCAAGGACTAGCGGAGGGAGTTTCGCAGTATTTT. Translated, it gives CASSQGLAEGVSQYF.

CDR3 in DNA: TGTGCCAGCAGCTTAGCGGGACAAGACTATAATTCACCCCTCCACTTT. It yields the protein CASSLAGQDYNSPLHF. This rearrangement joins TRBV7-8 to TRBJ1-6; D possibly corresponds to TRBD1 (6 bases). The germline V gene has CDR1 SGHVS and CDR2 FQNEAQ. The CDR3 length is 16 residues. V shed 0 bases and J shed 3 bases, with 9 bases lying between them.

V usage is TRBV27 and J usage is TRBJ1-6, with D tentatively TRBD1 (6 bases). Germline CDR1 MNHEY, CDR2 SMNVEV (reference sequence). The length of the CDR3 is 14 residues. Trimming shortened V by 8 bases and J by 11 bases, and 19 bases separated the two germline ends. CDR3 bases: TGTGCCAGCCGCCGGGACAACGTCGCTGCACCCCTCCACTTT. It is translated as CASRRDNVAAPLHF.

A remark on this clone: No DNA is shown, since the ends of the CDR3 on it are uncertain; the CDR3 is the one TCRdb lists. This chain uses TRBV28 with TRBJ2-1; the table's D call of TRBD2 was not tested on the DNA. With termini counted, the CDR3 has 18 amino acids. Germline-derived CDR1 and CDR2 are MDHEN and SYDVKM. The CDR3 loop reads CASSSSYNRGSSYNEQFF.

V gene TRBV28 combines with J gene TRBJ1-2; 8 nucleotides agree with TRBD1. This CDR3 contains 14 residues. With 2 bases clipped from V and 7 bases from J, the junction kept 6 bases outside the gene matches. The germline CDR1 and CDR2 sequences are MDHEN and SYDVKM. Here the CDR3 reads CASSLRAGGSGYTF. CDR3 nucleotide sequence: TGTGCCAGCAGTTTAAGGGCAGGGGGCTCTGGCTACACCTTC.

The genes are TRBV10-2 and TRBJ2-3, with 7 bases matching TRBD1. The V and J ends lost 5 bases and 4 bases, in that order; junction bases with no gene match: 15. From germline, CDR1 is WSHSY and CDR2 SAAADI. The CDR3 length is 17 residues. The CDR3 reads CASSSHQRQGRADTQYF. CDR3 bases: TGCGCCAGCAGTTCCCACCAAAGACAGGGAAGAGCAGATACGCAGTATTTT.

J is TRBJ1-5 and V is TRBV6-5; D remains unclear. The V gene lost 2 bases and the J gene lost 2 bases, with 7 bases spanning the gap. The germline gives CDR1 MNHEY, CDR2 SVGAGI. The CDR3 loop spans 14 amino acids. CDR3 nucleotides: TGTGCCAGCAGTTACGTGGCAGGCAATCAGCCCCAGCATTTT. Its protein product is CASSYVAGNQPQHF.

This sequence joins TRBV18 and TRBJ2-3; perhaps TRBD2 as D (6 bases). The CDR3 is 16 residues long. Germline loops: CDR1 KGHSH, CDR2 LQKENI. The germline V and J ends were trimmed by 2 bases and 3 bases, with 15 bases remaining between them. DNA for the CDR3: TGTGCCAGCTCACCAATGAGGGGCGGGGTGACAGATACGCAGTATTTT. Translating gives CASSPMRGGVTDTQYF.

The V call is TRBV7-2, the J call TRBJ2-2; TRBD2 aligns across 11 bases. This CDR3 has 15 amino acids. Germline CDR1 is SGHTA and CDR2 is FQGNSA. V lost 3 bases to trimming and J lost 5 bases; unmatched junction nucleotides: 2. CDR3 coding DNA: TGTGCCAGCAGCTTCCGACTAGCGGGAACCGGGGAGCTGTTTTTT. Translated, it gives CASSFRLAGTGELFF.